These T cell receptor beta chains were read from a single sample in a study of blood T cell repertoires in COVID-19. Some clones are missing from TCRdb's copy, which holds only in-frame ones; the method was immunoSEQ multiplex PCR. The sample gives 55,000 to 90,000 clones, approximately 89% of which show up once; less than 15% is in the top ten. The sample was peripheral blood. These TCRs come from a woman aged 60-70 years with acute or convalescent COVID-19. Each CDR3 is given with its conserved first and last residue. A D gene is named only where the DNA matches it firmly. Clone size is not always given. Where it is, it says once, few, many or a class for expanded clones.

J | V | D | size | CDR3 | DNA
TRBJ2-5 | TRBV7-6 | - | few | CASSLGLGVRETQYF | TGTGCCAGCAGCTTAGGGCTAGGGGTCCGCGAGACCCAGTACTTC
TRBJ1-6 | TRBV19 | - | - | CASSIGGKRDSPLHF | TGTGCCAGTAGTATAGGAGGGAAGCGCGATTCACCCCTCCACTTT
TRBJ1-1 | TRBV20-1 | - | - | CSASLRGTEAFF | TGCAGTGCTAGTCTTCGGGGCACTGAAGCTTTCTTT
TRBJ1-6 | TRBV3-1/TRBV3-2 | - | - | CASSQDRETSPLHF | TGTGCCAGCAGCCAAGATCGTGAGACATCACCCCTCCACTTT
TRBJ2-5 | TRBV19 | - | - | CASSNLRETQYF | TGTGCCAGTAGTAATCTCCGAGAGACCCAGTACTTC
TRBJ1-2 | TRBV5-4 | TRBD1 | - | CASSLTGAGYGYTF | TGTGCCAGCAGCTTGACAGGGGCAGGCTATGGCTACACCTTC
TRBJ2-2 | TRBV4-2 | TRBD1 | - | CASSRARGRTGELFF | TGTGCCAGCAGCCGAGCGAGGGGGCGGACCGGGGAGCTGTTTTTT
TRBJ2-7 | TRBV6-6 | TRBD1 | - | CASSYQGQSSYEQYF | TGTGCCAGCAGTTACCAGGGACAGAGCTCCTACGAGCAGTACTTC
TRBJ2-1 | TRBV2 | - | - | CAGVETSAYNEQFF | TGTGCCGGGGTAGAGACTAGTGCGTACAATGAGCAGTTCTTC
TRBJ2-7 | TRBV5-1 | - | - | CASSLAGTGYEQYF | TGCGCCAGCAGCTTGGCCGGAACGGGCTACGAGCAGTACTTC
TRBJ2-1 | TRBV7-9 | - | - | CASSLDIYNEQFF | TGTGCCAGCAGCCTAGACATATACAATGAGCAGTTCTTC
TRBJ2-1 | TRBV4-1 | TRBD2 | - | CASSGGDNEQFF | TGCGCCAGCAGCGGGGGGGACAATGAGCAGTTCTTC
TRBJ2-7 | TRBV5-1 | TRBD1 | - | CASSLGTGDEQYF | TGCGCCAGCAGCTTGGGGACAGGGGACGAGCAGTACTTC
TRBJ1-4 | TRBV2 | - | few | CASSEEGEKLFF | TGTGCCAGCAGTGAAGAGGGGGAAAAACTGTTTTTT
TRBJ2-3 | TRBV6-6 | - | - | CASSYPRTLPTDTQYF | TGTGCCAGCAGTTATCCCCGGACTCTCCCCACAGATACGCAGTATTTT
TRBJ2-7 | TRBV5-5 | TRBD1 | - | CASSLAGGEQYF | TGTGCCAGCAGCTTGGCAGGGGGCGAGCAGTACTTC
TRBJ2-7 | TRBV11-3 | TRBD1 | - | CASSLAAGGSYEQYF | TGTGCCAGCAGCTTAGCGGCAGGGGGCTCCTACGAGCAGTACTTC
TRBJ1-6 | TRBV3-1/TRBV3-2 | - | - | CASSQVQDNSPLHF | TGTGCCAGCAGCCAAGTACAGGATAATTCACCCCTCCACTTT
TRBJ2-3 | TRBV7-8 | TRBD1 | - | CASSLGQSTADTQYF | TGTGCCAGCAGCTTGGGACAGTCAACGGCAGATACGCAGTATTTT
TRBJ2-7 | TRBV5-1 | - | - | CASSLFGHHYEQYF | TGCGCCAGCAGCTTGTTCGGACATCACTACGAGCAGTACTTC
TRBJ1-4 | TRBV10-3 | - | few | CAISDQGYATNEKLFF | TGTGCCATCAGTGACCAGGGATATGCAACTAATGAAAAACTGTTTTTT
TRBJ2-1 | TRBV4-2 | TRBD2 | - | CASSQDRGLATGSEQFF | TGTGCCAGCAGCCAAGATAGAGGACTAGCAACGGGCAGTGAGCAGTTCTTC
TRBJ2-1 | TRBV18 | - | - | CASSRPRKFLSADEQFF | TGTGCCAGCTCACGACCACGGAAATTTTTAAGCGCGGATGAGCAGTTCTTC
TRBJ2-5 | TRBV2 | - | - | CASSDGGGWETQYF | TGTGCCAGCAGTGATGGCGGGGGCTGGGAGACCCAGTACTTC
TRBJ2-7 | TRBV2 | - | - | CASRRWTSYEQYF | TGTGCCAGCAGAAGATGGACTTCCTACGAGCAGTACTTC
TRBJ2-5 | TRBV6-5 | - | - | CASNPQWKRQTQYF | TGTGCCAGCAATCCGCAGTGGAAACGACAAACCCAGTACTTC
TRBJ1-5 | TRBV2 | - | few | CASSEEAYSNQPQHF | TGTGCCAGCAGTGAGGAGGCTTATAGCAATCAGCCCCAGCATTTT
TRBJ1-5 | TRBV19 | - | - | CASSSSGNQPQHF | TGTGCCAGTAGTTCGTCGGGCAATCAGCCCCAGCATTTT
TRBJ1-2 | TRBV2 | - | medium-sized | CASNYRERDGYTF | TGTGCCAGCAATTACAGGGAAAGGGATGGCTACACCTTC
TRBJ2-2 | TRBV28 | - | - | CATLSRTAGQAGELFF | TGTGCCACCCTTTCCCGGACAGCTGGGCAAGCCGGGGAGCTGTTTTTT
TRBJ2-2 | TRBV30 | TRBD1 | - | CAWSRQGNTGELFF | TGTGCCTGGAGTAGACAGGGAAATACCGGGGAGCTGTTTTTT
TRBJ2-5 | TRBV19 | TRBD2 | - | CASRDYAQETQYF | TGTGCCAGTCGGGACTATGCCCAAGAGACCCAGTACTTC
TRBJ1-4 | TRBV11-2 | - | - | CASSLQGEKLFF | TGTGCCAGCAGCTTACAGGGTGAAAAACTGTTTTTT
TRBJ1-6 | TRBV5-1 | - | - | CASSLNRDSGSNSPLHF | TGCGCCAGCAGCTTGAACCGGGACTCCGGCTCTAATTCACCCCTCCACTTT
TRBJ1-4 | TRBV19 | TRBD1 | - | CASRSDRGGEKLFF | TGTGCCAGTAGATCCGACAGGGGGGGTGAAAAACTGTTTTTT
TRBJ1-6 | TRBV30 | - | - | CAWSVNYGGGAHSPLHF | TGTGCCTGGAGTGTGAATTATGGTGGGGGGGCTCATTCACCCCTCCACTTT
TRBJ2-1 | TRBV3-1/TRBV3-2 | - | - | CASSQEGGQFF | TGTGCCAGCAGCCAAGAGGGGGGGCAGTTCTTC
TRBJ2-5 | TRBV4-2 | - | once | CASSQAWRGQETQYF | TGTGCCAGCAGCCAAGCTTGGCGGGGTCAAGAGACCCAGTACTTC
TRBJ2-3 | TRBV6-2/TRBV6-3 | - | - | CASSPRLGGDTQYF | TGTGCCAGCAGCCCCCGACTAGGAGGAGATACGCAGTATTTT
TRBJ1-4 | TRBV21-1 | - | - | CASNNRGRGSNEKLFF | TGTGCCAGCAATAACAGGGGGCGCGGATCAAATGAAAAACTGTTTTTT
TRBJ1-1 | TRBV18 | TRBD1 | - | CASSPTGTGGGDTEAFF | TGTGCCAGCTCACCAACGGGTACAGGGGGCGGTGACACTGAAGCTTTCTTT
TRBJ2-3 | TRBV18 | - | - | CASSPSRTSTDTQYF | TGTGCCAGCTCACCATCACGGACTAGCACAGATACGCAGTATTTT
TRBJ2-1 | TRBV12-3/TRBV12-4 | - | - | CASSVAVRDEQFF | TGTGCCAGCAGCGTCGCGGTGCGGGATGAGCAGTTCTTC
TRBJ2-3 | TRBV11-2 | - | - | CASTLSGLPDTQYF | TGTGCCAGCACCCTGTCGGGGTTACCGGATACGCAGTATTTT
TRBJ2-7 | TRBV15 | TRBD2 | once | CATSRDLSGGSWQYF | TGTGCCACCAGCAGAGATCTCAGCGGGGGCTCGTGGCAGTACTTC
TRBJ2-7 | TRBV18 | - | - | CASSHATTVYEQYF | TGTGCCAGCTCACACGCGACAACCGTCTACGAGCAGTACTTC
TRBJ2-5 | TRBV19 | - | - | CASSIVGVETQYF | TGTGCCAGTAGTATAGTCGGGGTAGAGACCCAGTACTTC
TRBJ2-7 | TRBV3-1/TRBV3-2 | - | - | CASSHNYGGSYEQYF | TGTGCCAGCAGCCATAATTACGGAGGGTCCTACGAGCAGTACTTC
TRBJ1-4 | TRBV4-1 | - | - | CASSQREGRINEKLFF | TGCGCCAGCAGCCAAAGGGAGGGACGGATTAATGAAAAACTGTTTTTT
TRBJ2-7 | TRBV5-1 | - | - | CASSLGTTDEQYF | TGCGCCAGCAGCTTGGGGACTACGGACGAGCAGTACTTC
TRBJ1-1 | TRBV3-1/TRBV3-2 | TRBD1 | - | CASSQDQGGTEAFF | TGTGCCAGCAGCCAAGATCAGGGGGGCACTGAAGCTTTCTTT